This entry describes one T cell receptor beta chain. Sequencing used immunoSEQ multiplex PCR; TCRdb keeps in-frame clones, though not all of them. The repertoire holds roughly 170,000 clones, with around 73% as singletons. The data belong to a study of blood T cell repertoires in COVID-19. The CDR3 length is 15 residues. V gave up 4 bases and J gave up 0 bases; unmatched junction bases: 2. Germline-derived CDR1 and CDR2 are LGHNA and YNFKEQ. The V gene is TRBV4-2, the J gene TRBJ2-2, with 7 bases that match TRBD1. This TCR was sampled from a woman between 50 and 59 years old who had recovered from COVID-19. Sequenced sample: PBMCs or T cells enriched from blood (not recorded which). In DNA, the CDR3 is TGTGCCAGCAGCCCGGACAGGTCGAACACCGGGGAGCTGTTTTTT. Translating it yields CASSPDRSNTGELFF.